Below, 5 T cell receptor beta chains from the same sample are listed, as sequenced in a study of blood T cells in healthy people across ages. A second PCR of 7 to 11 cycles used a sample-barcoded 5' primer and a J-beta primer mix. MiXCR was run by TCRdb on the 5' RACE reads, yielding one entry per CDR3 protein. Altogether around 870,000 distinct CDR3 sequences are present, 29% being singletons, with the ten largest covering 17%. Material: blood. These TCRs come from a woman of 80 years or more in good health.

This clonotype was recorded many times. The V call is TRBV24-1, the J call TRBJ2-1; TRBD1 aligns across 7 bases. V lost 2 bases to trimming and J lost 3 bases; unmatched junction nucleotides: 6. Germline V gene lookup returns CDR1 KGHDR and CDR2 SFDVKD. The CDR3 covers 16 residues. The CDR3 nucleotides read TGTGCCACCAGTGATTCCGGGACAGTCTTCTACAATGAGCAGTTCTTC. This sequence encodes CATSDSGTVFYNEQFF.

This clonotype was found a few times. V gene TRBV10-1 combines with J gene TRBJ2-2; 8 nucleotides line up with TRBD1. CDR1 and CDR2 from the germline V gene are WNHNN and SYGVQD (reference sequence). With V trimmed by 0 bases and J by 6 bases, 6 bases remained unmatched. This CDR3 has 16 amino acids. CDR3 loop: CASSESGQARAGELFF. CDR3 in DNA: TGCGCCAGCAGTGAGTCGGGACAGGCCAGGGCCGGGGAGCTGTTTTTT.

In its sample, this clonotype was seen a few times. The CDR3 region is CASSHQLASNEQYF. The CDR3 coding sequence is TGTGCCAGCAGCCATCAACTAGCGAGCAATGAGCAGTACTTC. V and J are TRBV4-2 and TRBJ2-5; 7 bases fit TRBD2. The CDR3 length is 14 residues. Germline loops: CDR1 LGHNA, CDR2 YNFKEQ. Trimming took 3 bases from V and 11 from J; bases not matched to a gene: 12.

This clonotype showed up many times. The CDR3 bases are TGTGCCAGCAGTTACTCGGACAGGAGAGAGACCCAGTACTTC. As protein: CASSYSDRRETQYF. The chain links TRBV6-2 or TRBV6-3 to TRBJ2-5, with 7 bases lining up with TRBD1. In germline, CDR1 is MNHEY, CDR2 SVGEGT. CDR3 length equals 14 residues. V shed 0 bases, J shed 4 bases, and the junction held 2 bases outside the gene matches.

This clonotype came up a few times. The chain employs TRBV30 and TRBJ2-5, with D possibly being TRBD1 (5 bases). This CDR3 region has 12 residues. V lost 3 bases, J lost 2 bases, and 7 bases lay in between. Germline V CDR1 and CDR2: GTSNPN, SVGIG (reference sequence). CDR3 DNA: TGTGCCTGGAGAGACAGTCAAGAGACCCAGTACTTC. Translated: CAWRDSQETQYF.